This T cell receptor beta chain appears in the sequencing data of a study of T cell responses to AZD1222 COVID-19 vaccine. Whole-study findings and limits: Clonal diversity was possibly underestimated, and white British individuals and females predominated among donors. Repertoire samples came only from after the peak T cell response. Regions 160-218 and 743-854 held dominance among vaccine-associated CD4 TCRs, which spanned spike. The study identified only six AZD1222 recipients as seropositive at baseline.

The germline CDR1 and CDR2 sequences are GTSNPN and SVGIG (reference sequence). J gave up 4 bases and V 4 bases, and 7 bases lay outside the gene matches. This CDR3 spans 14 amino acids. This clone occurred a few times. Its antigen is as yet unknown. Profiling relied on immunoSEQ multiplex PCR, and the TCRdb table lists in-frame clones only, not all of them. The sample contains some 130,000 clones, 80% to 90% of which appear only once. This TCR was sampled from an adult in good health. The sequencing used peripheral blood, collected on day 0 of AZD1222 vaccination. The rearrangement joins TRBV30 to TRBJ2-7, with 10 nucleotides matching TRBD1. Here the CDR3 DNA reads TGTGCCTGGAATAAGGGGACAGGGGCTTACGAGCAGTACTTC. Translated: CAWNKGTGAYEQYF.